Listed below are T cell receptor beta chains from one sample, sequenced in a study of T cell responses to AZD1222 COVID-19 vaccine. Some clones are missing from TCRdb's copy, which holds only in-frame ones; the method was immunoSEQ multiplex PCR. The sample has 120,000 to 150,000 clones; 86% are singletons. Sequenced here: peripheral blood, sampled 28 days after the second AZD1222 dose. The receptors shown here come from an adult who received the AZD1222 COVID-19 vaccine. The CDR3 runs from the conserved cysteine through the conserved F or W. A D gene is named only where the DNA matches it firmly. Clone size appears in some rows only: once, few, many, or a class for an expanded clone.

d_call: TRBD1; clone_size: NA; j_call: TRBJ1-4; v_call: TRBV28; cdr3_aa: CASSSYGDRGKTNEKLFF; cdr3_nt: TGTGCCAGCAGCTCATATGGGGACAGGGGGAAAACTAATGAAAAACTGTTTTTT
d_call: NA; clone_size: NA; j_call: TRBJ1-1; v_call: TRBV13; cdr3_aa: CASSRPDLNTEAFF; cdr3_nt: TGTGCCAGCTCCAGACCGGATTTGAACACTGAAGCTTTCTTT
d_call: NA; clone_size: NA; j_call: TRBJ1-2; v_call: TRBV5-4; cdr3_aa: CASSADSEGYTF; cdr3_nt: TGTGCCAGCAGCGCGGACAGCGAGGGCTACACCTTC
d_call: NA; clone_size: few; j_call: TRBJ1-2; v_call: TRBV14; cdr3_aa: CASSQVVHAYGYTF; cdr3_nt: TGTGCCAGCAGCCAAGTGGTCCACGCCTATGGCTACACCTTC
d_call: TRBD2; clone_size: NA; j_call: TRBJ2-1; v_call: TRBV24-1; cdr3_aa: CATSDSRRGSGGTNEQFF; cdr3_nt: TGTGCCACCAGTGATTCCCGAAGGGGGAGCGGGGGGACCAATGAGCAGTTCTTC
d_call: NA; clone_size: few; j_call: TRBJ2-3; v_call: TRBV24-1; cdr3_aa: CATSGPQGTDTQYF; cdr3_nt: TGTGCCACCAGTGGTCCCCAGGGAACAGATACGCAGTATTTT
d_call: TRBD1; clone_size: NA; j_call: TRBJ1-1; v_call: TRBV29-1; cdr3_aa: CSGDRVKGAFF; cdr3_nt: TGCAGCGGGGACAGGGTAAAGGGAGCTTTCTTT
d_call: NA; clone_size: few; j_call: TRBJ2-1; v_call: TRBV7-2; cdr3_aa: CASSLGPGMNEQFF; cdr3_nt: TGTGCCAGCAGCTTAGGACCGGGGATGAATGAGCAGTTCTTC
d_call: TRBD2; clone_size: NA; j_call: TRBJ2-7; v_call: TRBV9; cdr3_aa: CASSPGTSLYEQYF; cdr3_nt: TGTGCCAGCAGCCCCGGGACTAGCCTCTACGAGCAGTACTTC
d_call: NA; clone_size: NA; j_call: TRBJ2-5; v_call: TRBV5-1; cdr3_aa: CASSLTGTQETQYF; cdr3_nt: TGCGCCAGCAGCTTGACCGGGACACAAGAGACCCAGTACTTC
d_call: NA; clone_size: NA; j_call: TRBJ2-2; v_call: TRBV7-6; cdr3_aa: CASSFGGRWVVTGELFF; cdr3_nt: TGTGCCAGCAGCTTTGGTGGGCGATGGGTGGTCACCGGGGAGCTGTTTTTT
d_call: NA; clone_size: NA; j_call: TRBJ2-5; v_call: TRBV3-1/TRBV3-2; cdr3_aa: CASSLWAREETQYF; cdr3_nt: TGTGCCAGCAGTCTATGGGCGAGAGAGGAGACCCAGTACTTC
d_call: TRBD1; clone_size: once; j_call: TRBJ1-4; v_call: TRBV4-2; cdr3_aa: CASSQAGGQGLNEKLFF; cdr3_nt: TGTGCCAGCAGCCAAGCGGGAGGACAGGGATTGAATGAAAAACTGTTTTTT
d_call: TRBD2; clone_size: NA; j_call: TRBJ2-3; v_call: TRBV29-1; cdr3_aa: CSVRGGTSVDTQYF; cdr3_nt: TGCAGCGTCAGGGGAGGGACTAGCGTAGATACGCAGTATTTT
d_call: TRBD2; clone_size: NA; j_call: TRBJ2-1; v_call: TRBV7-2; cdr3_aa: CASSLVSGDPGYNEQFF; cdr3_nt: TGTGCCAGCAGCTTAGTTAGCGGGGACCCCGGTTACAATGAGCAGTTCTTC
d_call: NA; clone_size: NA; j_call: TRBJ1-1; v_call: TRBV19; cdr3_aa: CASTSGAGNTEAFF; cdr3_nt: TGTGCCAGTACCTCAGGGGCCGGGAACACTGAAGCTTTCTTT
d_call: TRBD1; clone_size: NA; j_call: TRBJ1-1; v_call: TRBV6-5; cdr3_aa: CASSSVASQGGTEAFF; cdr3_nt: TGTGCCAGCAGTTCGGTCGCCTCTCAGGGGGGCACTGAAGCTTTCTTT
d_call: TRBD1; clone_size: once; j_call: TRBJ1-1; v_call: TRBV19; cdr3_aa: CASSIGSGGTEAFF; cdr3_nt: TGTGCCAGTAGTATTGGGTCAGGGGGCACTGAAGCTTTCTTT
d_call: NA; clone_size: NA; j_call: TRBJ1-1; v_call: TRBV20-1; cdr3_aa: CSARDRGAFF; cdr3_nt: TGCAGTGCTAGAGATAGGGGGGCTTTCTTT
d_call: TRBD1; clone_size: NA; j_call: TRBJ1-1; v_call: TRBV10-2; cdr3_aa: CASRVFRQGALMNTEAFF; cdr3_nt: TGCGCCAGCAGAGTATTCCGACAGGGAGCCCTCATGAACACTGAAGCTTTCTTT
d_call: TRBD1; clone_size: NA; j_call: TRBJ1-1; v_call: TRBV9; cdr3_aa: CASSLGDSASEAFF; cdr3_nt: TGTGCCAGCAGCTTGGGGGACAGTGCCAGTGAAGCTTTCTTT
d_call: TRBD1; clone_size: few; j_call: TRBJ1-1; v_call: TRBV18; cdr3_aa: CASSLQGAGTEAFF; cdr3_nt: TGTGCCAGCTCACTACAGGGGGCGGGTACTGAAGCTTTCTTT
d_call: NA; clone_size: once; j_call: TRBJ1-1; v_call: TRBV29-1; cdr3_aa: CSVDGAGAFF; cdr3_nt: TGCAGCGTAGATGGGGCCGGGGCTTTCTTT
d_call: TRBD1; clone_size: NA; j_call: TRBJ2-1; v_call: TRBV2; cdr3_aa: CASSWQGASEQFF; cdr3_nt: TGTGCCAGCAGTTGGCAGGGGGCAAGTGAGCAGTTCTTC
d_call: TRBD1; clone_size: NA; j_call: TRBJ1-5; v_call: TRBV19; cdr3_aa: CASSIGDSNQPQHF; cdr3_nt: TGTGCCAGTAGTATAGGGGACAGTAATCAGCCCCAGCATTTT
d_call: TRBD2; clone_size: NA; j_call: TRBJ2-7; v_call: TRBV13; cdr3_aa: CASSQRGLAAEQYF; cdr3_nt: TGTGCCAGCAGCCAACGGGGACTAGCGGCCGAGCAGTACTTC
d_call: NA; clone_size: NA; j_call: TRBJ1-1; v_call: TRBV3-1/TRBV3-2; cdr3_aa: CASSQTGTGRFAFF; cdr3_nt: TGTGCCAGCAGCCAGACCGGGACGGGAAGGTTTGCTTTCTTT
d_call: NA; clone_size: NA; j_call: TRBJ1-6; v_call: TRBV12-3/TRBV12-4; cdr3_aa: CASSLRGNSPLHF; cdr3_nt: TGTGCCAGCAGCCTAAGAGGAAATTCACCCCTCCACTTT
d_call: TRBD2; clone_size: NA; j_call: TRBJ2-1; v_call: TRBV29-1; cdr3_aa: CSVTSGRARDEQFF; cdr3_nt: TGCAGCGTTACTAGCGGGAGGGCCAGGGATGAGCAGTTCTTC
d_call: NA; clone_size: NA; j_call: TRBJ1-1; v_call: TRBV28; cdr3_aa: CASSWRGNQAFF; cdr3_nt: TGTGCCAGCAGTTGGAGAGGTAATCAAGCTTTCTTT
d_call: TRBD2; clone_size: NA; j_call: TRBJ2-1; v_call: TRBV6-2/TRBV6-3; cdr3_aa: CASSYSIAGGHYNEQFF; cdr3_nt: TGTGCCAGCAGTTACTCGATAGCGGGGGGCCATTACAATGAGCAGTTCTTC
d_call: TRBD1; clone_size: NA; j_call: TRBJ1-2; v_call: TRBV9; cdr3_aa: CASSPDRQYGYTF; cdr3_nt: TGTGCCAGCAGCCCGGACAGGCAGTATGGCTACACCTTC
d_call: NA; clone_size: NA; j_call: TRBJ2-7; v_call: TRBV2; cdr3_aa: CASSEDSLYEQYF; cdr3_nt: TGTGCCAGCAGTGAGGACAGCCTCTACGAGCAGTACTTC
d_call: NA; clone_size: once; j_call: TRBJ1-5; v_call: TRBV4-1; cdr3_aa: CASSQSTGLRQPQHF; cdr3_nt: TGCGCCAGCAGCCAATCGACGGGGCTTCGACAGCCCCAGCATTTT
d_call: TRBD1; clone_size: NA; j_call: TRBJ1-6; v_call: TRBV9; cdr3_aa: CASSVGGQGNSPLHF; cdr3_nt: TGTGCCAGCAGCGTAGGGGGACAGGGTAATTCACCCCTCCACTTT
d_call: NA; clone_size: NA; j_call: TRBJ2-7; v_call: TRBV3-1/TRBV3-2; cdr3_aa: CASSQGKGRQYF; cdr3_nt: TGTGCCAGCAGCCAAGGCAAGGGTAGGCAGTACTTC
d_call: TRBD2; clone_size: NA; j_call: TRBJ2-3; v_call: TRBV5-1; cdr3_aa: CASSLLAGTGTDTQYF; cdr3_nt: TGCGCCAGCAGCTTACTAGCGGGAACCGGCACAGATACGCAGTATTTT
d_call: NA; clone_size: NA; j_call: TRBJ2-5; v_call: TRBV11-2; cdr3_aa: CASSLDGGEETQYF; cdr3_nt: TGTGCCAGCAGCTTAGATGGAGGGGAAGAGACCCAGTACTTC
d_call: TRBD1; clone_size: NA; j_call: TRBJ1-1; v_call: TRBV27; cdr3_aa: CASSSRQGRTEAFF; cdr3_nt: TGTGCCAGCAGTTCAAGACAGGGGAGAACTGAAGCTTTCTTT
d_call: NA; clone_size: few; j_call: TRBJ1-5; v_call: TRBV29-1; cdr3_aa: CSVVDGGLQPQHF; cdr3_nt: TGCAGCGTTGTTGACGGGGGGCTTCAGCCCCAGCATTTT
d_call: NA; clone_size: NA; j_call: TRBJ1-2; v_call: TRBV28; cdr3_aa: CASSPLRGLTF; cdr3_nt: TGTGCCAGCAGTCCCCTCCGAGGTCTTACCTTC
d_call: NA; clone_size: NA; j_call: TRBJ1-4; v_call: TRBV9; cdr3_aa: CASSVGGGLREKLFF; cdr3_nt: TGTGCCAGCAGCGTAGGAGGGGGTTTGAGAGAAAAACTGTTTTTT
d_call: NA; clone_size: once; j_call: TRBJ2-1; v_call: TRBV3-1/TRBV3-2; cdr3_aa: CASSLLSGGSEQFF; cdr3_nt: TGTGCCAGCAGCCTATTATCCGGGGGAAGTGAGCAGTTCTTC
d_call: TRBD1; clone_size: NA; j_call: TRBJ1-5; v_call: TRBV7-9; cdr3_aa: CASSSSGTGANQPQHF; cdr3_nt: TGTGCCAGCAGCTCCTCCGGGACAGGGGCCAATCAGCCCCAGCATTTT
d_call: TRBD2; clone_size: NA; j_call: TRBJ2-3; v_call: TRBV27; cdr3_aa: CASSSGLAGPSTDTQYF; cdr3_nt: TGTGCCAGCAGTTCGGGACTAGCGGGACCTAGCACAGATACGCAGTATTTT
d_call: TRBD1; clone_size: NA; j_call: TRBJ1-4; v_call: TRBV10-3; cdr3_aa: CAIRGQGTNEKLFF; cdr3_nt: TGTGCCATCAGGGGACAGGGGACTAATGAAAAACTGTTTTTT
d_call: NA; clone_size: NA; j_call: TRBJ2-1; v_call: TRBV10-1; cdr3_aa: CASSDSQREYNEQFF; cdr3_nt: TGCGCCAGCAGTGATTCTCAGAGGGAGTACAATGAGCAGTTCTTC
d_call: NA; clone_size: NA; j_call: TRBJ1-5; v_call: TRBV19; cdr3_aa: CASSLGEGRSNQPQHF; cdr3_nt: TGTGCCAGTAGTCTCGGGGAGGGCAGGAGCAATCAGCCCCAGCATTTT
d_call: NA; clone_size: NA; j_call: TRBJ2-5; v_call: TRBV9; cdr3_aa: CASSAHFPDGQSRDQYF; cdr3_nt: TGTGCCAGCAGCGCCCATTTCCCCGACGGACAGTCGAGGGACCAGTACTTC
d_call: NA; clone_size: NA; j_call: TRBJ2-3; v_call: TRBV4-2; cdr3_aa: CASSQEYSQSSTDTQYF; cdr3_nt: TGTGCCAGCAGCCAAGAATACAGCCAATCTAGCACAGATACGCAGTATTTT
d_call: TRBD1; clone_size: NA; j_call: TRBJ1-2; v_call: TRBV5-1; cdr3_aa: CASSNRTGNYGYTF; cdr3_nt: TGCGCCAGCAGCAACCGGACAGGCAACTATGGCTACACCTTC
d_call: NA; clone_size: NA; j_call: TRBJ2-7; v_call: TRBV5-6; cdr3_aa: CASSLFMAHEQYF; cdr3_nt: TGTGCCAGCAGCTTGTTCATGGCCCACGAGCAGTACTTC
d_call: TRBD1; clone_size: NA; j_call: TRBJ2-7; v_call: TRBV15; cdr3_aa: CATSGGGQANSYEQYF; cdr3_nt: TGTGCCACCAGCGGGGGTGGACAGGCTAACTCCTACGAGCAGTACTTC
d_call: NA; clone_size: NA; j_call: TRBJ2-7; v_call: TRBV30; cdr3_aa: CAWGTPYEQYF; cdr3_nt: TGTGCCTGGGGTACTCCCTACGAGCAGTACTTC
d_call: NA; clone_size: NA; j_call: TRBJ2-6; v_call: TRBV5-4; cdr3_aa: CASSLEGAGANVLTF; cdr3_nt: TGTGCCAGCAGCTTGGAAGGGGCTGGGGCCAACGTCCTGACTTTC
d_call: NA; clone_size: NA; j_call: TRBJ2-3; v_call: TRBV27; cdr3_aa: CASSLSPSFTQYF; cdr3_nt: TGTGCCAGCAGTTTATCCCCTAGTTTCACGCAGTATTTT
d_call: NA; clone_size: NA; j_call: TRBJ1-1; v_call: TRBV5-1; cdr3_aa: CASTVGAGGNTEAFF; cdr3_nt: TGCGCCAGCACCGTGGGAGCCGGGGGGAACACTGAAGCTTTCTTT
d_call: NA; clone_size: NA; j_call: TRBJ2-2; v_call: TRBV6-5; cdr3_aa: CAGTQGSDTGELFF; cdr3_nt: TGTGCCGGAACACAGGGTTCGGACACCGGGGAGCTGTTTTTT
d_call: NA; clone_size: NA; j_call: TRBJ2-2; v_call: TRBV10-3; cdr3_aa: CAISESGQANTGELFF; cdr3_nt: TGTGCCATCAGTGAGTCTGGGCAGGCGAACACCGGGGAGCTGTTTTTT